A single sample gave rise to the 2 T cell receptor delta chains below, sequenced in a study of gamma-delta T cells after stem cell transplantation. TCRdb applied CATT to the RT-PCR reads for clone calling. In the table there are some 16,000 delta-chain clones, 9.4% of which are singletons. Specimen: gamma-delta T cells. All receptors derive from a human donor. It is not recorded whose cells these are; they may come from a transplant donor.

In its sample, this clone is large. This same CDR3 is encoded by further DNA sequences in the sample. The chain combines TRDV1 with TRDJ1, with 11 nucleotides matching TRDD3. Germline CDR1 is TSWWSYY and CDR2 is QGS. V lost 4 bases and J lost 0; bases outside the gene matches: 22. This CDR3 contains 22 residues. Here the CDR3 DNA reads TGTGCTCTTGGGGCTCCTCCTATGTGGGGGATACGACACTTTTTGTACACCGATAAACTCATCTTT. Amino acids: CALGAPPMWGIRHFLYTDKLIF.

With regard to this clone: The likely explanation is a read error, given a far larger clone one base away. This same CDR3 is encoded by further DNA sequences in the sample. The rearrangement uses TRDV2 and TRDJ1; 11 positions match TRDD3. CDR3 length: 17 amino acids. Germline V CDR1 and CDR2: GEAIGNYY, EKD. In DNA, the CDR3 is TGTGCCTGTGACCCTCTGATGGGGGATACGCGCCCCGATAAACTTATCTTT. Amino acids: CACDPLMGDTRPDKLIF.